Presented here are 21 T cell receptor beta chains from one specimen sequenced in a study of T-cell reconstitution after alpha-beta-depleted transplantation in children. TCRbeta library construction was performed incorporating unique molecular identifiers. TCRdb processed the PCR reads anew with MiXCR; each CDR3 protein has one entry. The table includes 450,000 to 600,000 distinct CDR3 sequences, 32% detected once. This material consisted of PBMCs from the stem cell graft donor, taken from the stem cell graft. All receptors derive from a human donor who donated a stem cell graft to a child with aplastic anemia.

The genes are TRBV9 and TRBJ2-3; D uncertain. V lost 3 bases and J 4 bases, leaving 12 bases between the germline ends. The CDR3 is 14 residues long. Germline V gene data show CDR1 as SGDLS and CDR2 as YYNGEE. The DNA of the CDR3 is TGTGCCAGCAGCGACCAAGAGGTAGCAGATACGCAGTATTTT. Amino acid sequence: CASSDQEVADTQYF.

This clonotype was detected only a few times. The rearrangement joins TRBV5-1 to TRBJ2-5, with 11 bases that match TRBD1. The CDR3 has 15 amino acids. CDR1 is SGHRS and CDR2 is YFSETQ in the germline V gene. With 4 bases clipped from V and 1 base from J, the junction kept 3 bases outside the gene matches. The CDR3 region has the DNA TGCGCCAGCAGCGTAGGGACAGGGGGCCAAGAGACCCAGTACTTC. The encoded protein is CASSVGTGGQETQYF. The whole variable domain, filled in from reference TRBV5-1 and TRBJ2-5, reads KAGVTQTPRYLIKTRGQQVTLSCSPISGHRSVSWYQQTPGQGLQFLFEYFSETQRNKGNFPGRFSGRQFSNSRSEMNVSTLELGDSALYLCASSVGTGGQETQYFGPGTRLLVL.

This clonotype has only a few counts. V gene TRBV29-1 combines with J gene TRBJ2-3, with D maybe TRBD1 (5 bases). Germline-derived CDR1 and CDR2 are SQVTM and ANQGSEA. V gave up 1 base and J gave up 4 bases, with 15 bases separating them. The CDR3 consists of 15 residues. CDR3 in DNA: TGCAGCGTTGAAGGCTCAGGGAAGGACGCAGATACGCAGTATTTT. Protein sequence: CSVEGSGKDADTQYF.

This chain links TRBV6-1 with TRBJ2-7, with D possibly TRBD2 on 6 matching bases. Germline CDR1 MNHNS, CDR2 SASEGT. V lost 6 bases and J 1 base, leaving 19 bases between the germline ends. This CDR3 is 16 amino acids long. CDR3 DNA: TGTGCCAGCAGACGACTAGGCCCAGCAGGGTCCTACGAGCAGTACGTC. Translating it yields CASRRLGPAGSYEQYV.

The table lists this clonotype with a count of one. The CDR3: CASSLDGTSGTRGFF. The DNA for the CDR3 is TGCGCCAGCAGCTTGGACGGGACTAGCGGGACGCGCGGGTTCTTC. J is TRBJ2-1 and V is TRBV5-1, with 13 bases that match TRBD2. CDR3 length equals 15 residues. V lost 0 bases, J lost 15 bases, and 9 bases stayed unmatched. Looked up from germline, CDR1 is SGHRS and CDR2 is YFSETQ.

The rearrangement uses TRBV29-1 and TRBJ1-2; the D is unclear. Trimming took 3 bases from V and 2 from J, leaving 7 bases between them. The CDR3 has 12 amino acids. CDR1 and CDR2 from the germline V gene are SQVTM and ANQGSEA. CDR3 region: CSVEAMNYGYTF. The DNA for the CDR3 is TGCAGCGTTGAGGCCATGAACTATGGCTACACCTTC.

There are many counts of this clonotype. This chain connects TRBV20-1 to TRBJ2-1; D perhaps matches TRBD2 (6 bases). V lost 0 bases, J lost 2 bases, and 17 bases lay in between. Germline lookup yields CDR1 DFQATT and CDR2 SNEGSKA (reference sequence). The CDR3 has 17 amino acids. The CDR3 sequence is CSARDPTRPHTYNEQFF. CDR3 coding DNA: TGCAGTGCTAGAGATCCGACTAGGCCCCACACCTACAATGAGCAGTTCTTC.

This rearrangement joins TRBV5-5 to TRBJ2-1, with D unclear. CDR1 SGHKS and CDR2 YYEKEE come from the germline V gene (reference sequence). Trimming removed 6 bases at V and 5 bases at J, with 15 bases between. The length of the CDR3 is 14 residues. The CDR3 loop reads CASNSLRADNEQFF. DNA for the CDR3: TGTGCCAGCAACTCACTACGGGCCGACAATGAGCAGTTCTTC.

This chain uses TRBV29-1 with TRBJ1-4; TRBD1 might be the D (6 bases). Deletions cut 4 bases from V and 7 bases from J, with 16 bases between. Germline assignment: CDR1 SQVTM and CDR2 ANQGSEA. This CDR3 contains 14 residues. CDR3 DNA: TGCAGCGTTGGAGTCACGGGGGCGGGTGAAAAACTGTTTTTT. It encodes CSVGVTGAGEKLFF.

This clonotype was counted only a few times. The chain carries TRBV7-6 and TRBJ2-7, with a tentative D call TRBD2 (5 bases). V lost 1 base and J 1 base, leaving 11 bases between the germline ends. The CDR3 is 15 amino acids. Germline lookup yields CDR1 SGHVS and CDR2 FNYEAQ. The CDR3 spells CASSLGGSLSYEQYF. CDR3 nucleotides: TGTGCCAGCAGCTTAGGAGGGAGTCTATCCTACGAGCAGTACTTC.

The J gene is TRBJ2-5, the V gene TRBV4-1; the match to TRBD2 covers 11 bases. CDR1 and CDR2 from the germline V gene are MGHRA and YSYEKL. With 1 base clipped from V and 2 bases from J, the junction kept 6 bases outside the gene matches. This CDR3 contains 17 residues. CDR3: CASSQGETSGIQETQYF. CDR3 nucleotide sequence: TGCGCCAGCAGCCAAGGGGAGACTAGCGGGATTCAAGAGACCCAGTACTTC.

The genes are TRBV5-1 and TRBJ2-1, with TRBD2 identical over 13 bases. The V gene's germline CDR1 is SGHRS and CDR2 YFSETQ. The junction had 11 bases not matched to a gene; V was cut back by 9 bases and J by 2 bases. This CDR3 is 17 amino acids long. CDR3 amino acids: CATGRPGLAGTYNEQFF. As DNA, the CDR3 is TGCGCCACGGGGAGGCCGGGACTAGCGGGAACCTACAATGAGCAGTTCTTC.

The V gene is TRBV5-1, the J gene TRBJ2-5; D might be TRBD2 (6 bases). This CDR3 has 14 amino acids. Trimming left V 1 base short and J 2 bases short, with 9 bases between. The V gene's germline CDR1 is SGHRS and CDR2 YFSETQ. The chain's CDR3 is CASSLSAGQETQYF. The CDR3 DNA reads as TGCGCCAGCAGCTTGTCTGCGGGACAAGAGACCCAGTACTTC.

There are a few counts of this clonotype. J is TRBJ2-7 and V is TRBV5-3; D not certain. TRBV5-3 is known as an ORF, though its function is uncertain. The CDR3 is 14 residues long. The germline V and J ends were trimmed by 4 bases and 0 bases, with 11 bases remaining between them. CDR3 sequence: CARSQTGSSYEQYV. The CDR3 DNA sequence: TGTGCCAGAAGCCAGACTGGTAGCTCCTACGAGCAGTACGTC.

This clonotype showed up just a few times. The CDR3 spells CASNFGTTEAFF. The CDR3 DNA sequence: TGTGCCAGCAACTTTGGGACCACTGAAGCTTTCTTT. The chain uses TRBV12-3 or TRBV12-4 and TRBJ1-1; D is perhaps TRBD1 (5 bases). Trimming took 7 bases from V and 4 from J, leaving 10 bases between them. CDR3 size: 12 residues.

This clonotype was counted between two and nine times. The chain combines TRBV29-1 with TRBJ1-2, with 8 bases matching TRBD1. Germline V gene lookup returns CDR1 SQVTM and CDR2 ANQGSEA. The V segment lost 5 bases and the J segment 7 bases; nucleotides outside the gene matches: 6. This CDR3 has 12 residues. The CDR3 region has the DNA TGCAGCGTTCAGGGGGCTGGTGTTGGCTACACCTTC. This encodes CSVQGAGVGYTF. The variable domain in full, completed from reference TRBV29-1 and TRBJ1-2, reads SAVISQKPSRDICQRGTSLTIQCQVDSQVTMMFWYRQQPGQSLTLIATANQGSEATYESGFVIDKFPISRPNLTFSTLTVSNMSPEDSSIYLCSVQGAGVGYTFGSGTRLTVV.

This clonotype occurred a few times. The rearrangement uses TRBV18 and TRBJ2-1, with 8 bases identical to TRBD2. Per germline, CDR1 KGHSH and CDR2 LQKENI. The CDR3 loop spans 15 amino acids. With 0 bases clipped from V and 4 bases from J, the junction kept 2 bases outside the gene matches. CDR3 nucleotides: TGTGCCAGCTCACCACCGACTAGCGCATACAATGAGCAGTTCTTC. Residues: CASSPPTSAYNEQFF.

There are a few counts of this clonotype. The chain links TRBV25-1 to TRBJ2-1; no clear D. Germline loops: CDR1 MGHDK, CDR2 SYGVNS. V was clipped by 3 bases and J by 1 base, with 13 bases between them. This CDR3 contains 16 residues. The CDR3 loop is CASSETAAPSYNEQFF. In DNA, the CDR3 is TGTGCCAGCAGTGAGACTGCCGCGCCTTCCTACAATGAGCAGTTCTTC.

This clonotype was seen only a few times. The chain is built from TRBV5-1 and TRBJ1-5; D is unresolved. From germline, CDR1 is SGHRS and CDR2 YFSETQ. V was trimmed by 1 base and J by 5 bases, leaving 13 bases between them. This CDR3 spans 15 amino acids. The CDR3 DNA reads TGCGCCAGCAGCTTGTATGGCCGGGAGGATCAGCCCCAGCATTTT. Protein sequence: CASSLYGREDQPQHF.

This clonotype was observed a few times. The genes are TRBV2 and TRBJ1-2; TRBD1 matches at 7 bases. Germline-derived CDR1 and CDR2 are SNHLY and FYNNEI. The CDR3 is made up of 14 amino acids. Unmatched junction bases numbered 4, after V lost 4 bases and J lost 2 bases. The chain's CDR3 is CASSGGTVNYGYTF. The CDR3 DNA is TGTGCCAGCAGTGGTGGGACAGTGAACTATGGCTACACCTTC.

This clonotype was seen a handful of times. CDR3 protein: CASSGGTGGRTDTQYF. CDR3 in DNA: TGCGCCAGCAGCGGGGGGACAGGGGGCCGCACAGATACGCAGTATTTT. The chain joins TRBV5-1 to TRBJ2-3, with 12 bases identical to TRBD1. The germline V gene has CDR1 SGHRS and CDR2 YFSETQ. The CDR3 runs to 16 residues. V gave up 4 bases and J gave up 1 base; unmatched junction bases: 4.